This TCR beta chain was sequenced for a study of T cells in Graves' hyperthyroidism and ophthalmopathy. Study-wide background: Peripheral blood specimens were obtained at initial diagnosis, prior to any treatment. Study-wide results and limits: Appearing also in blood were most of the thyroid clonotypes expanded above 0.001.

This clonotype has just a few counts. Its antigen is still unknown. Every diagnosis used clinical symptoms, serum thyroxine and TRAb, thyroid ultrasound and orbital computed tomography. Out of over 7.5 ml of fresh peripheral blood came the PBMCs. Amplification of TCR beta CDR3 regions used RNA as the template. The HTBI primer set drove a first-round RT-PCR of the TCR CDR3. Via MiXCR, TCRdb re-called the multiplex PCR reads, giving one row per CDR3 protein. The sample gives over 500,000 distinct CDR3 sequences, about 14% of which show up once; roughly 14% is in the top ten. Trimming took off 8 bases at V and 7 bases at J, with 17 bases between the two ends. In germline, CDR1 is SEHNR, CDR2 FQNEAQ (reference sequence). This CDR3 spans 14 amino acids.

This receptor was obtained from a woman aged 40 to 55 with Graves' hyperthyroidism. The sample taken for sequencing was blood. This chain joins TRBV7-9 and TRBJ1-4; D remains ambiguous. The CDR3, as DNA: TGTGCCAGCTCCCGGGGAGGGAAGAGTGAAAAACTGTTTTTT. Its protein is CASSRGGKSEKLFF.